This T cell receptor (beta chain) was recovered during a study of T-cell reconstitution after alpha-beta-depleted transplantation in children (TCRdb year 2016). With respect to the entire study: Using TCR repertoire profiling, the study quantitatively followed how T-cell immune reconstitution unfolded in children after TCRalphabeta/CD19-depleted allogeneic hematopoietic cell transplantation.

Based on the germline V gene (reference sequence), the CDR1 and CDR2 sequences are SEHNR and FQNEAQ. V lost 1 base and J lost 5 bases, and the count of bases not matched to a germline gene is 5. From cysteine to phenylalanine, the CDR3 is 15 amino acids long. The sequence is cut down to CDR3 DNA, 45 bases in frame from base 1. To prepare the library, PCR was applied. Reads for this sample came from an Illumina HiSeq 2500. Molecular barcoding was employed in the preparation of TCR libraries, with unique molecular identifiers being used to normalize TCRbeta repertoire quantification. TCRdb reran the public reads through fastp at Q25 and MiXCR, keeping productive beta chains. Here each entry gathers all rows of one CDR3 protein and keeps the most common genes and DNA. This sample comprises 500,000 or so distinct CDR3 sequences, over 25% of them detected only once. In total, the top ten clones hold roughly 2.5% of the sample.

This clonotype was counted a few times. Its cognate antigen has yet to be identified. No clone much larger than this one lies a single base away; base qualities are absent. This TCR was recovered from a human donor who donated a stem cell graft to a child with aplastic anemia. Here the sequenced sample was PBMCs from the stem cell graft donor, taken from the stem cell graft. The chain couples TRBV7-9 to TRBJ2-1, and TRBD2 matches 7 of the central bases. The CDR3 corresponds to CASSLERDLHNEQFF. The DNA is as follows: TGTGCCAGCAGCTTAGAGCGGGACCTTCACAATGAGCAGTTCTTC.